The 29 T cell receptor beta chains given below trace back to one sample, sequenced in a study of blood T cell repertoires in COVID-19. The repertoire was sequenced with immunoSEQ multiplex PCR; TCRdb's copy has only in-frame clones and lacks some. In the table there are around 370,000 clones, around 91% of which are singletons. Sample: peripheral blood. These receptors were obtained from a man between 18 and 29 years old with active or convalescent COVID-19.

The V call is TRBV7-9, the J call TRBJ1-2; no clear D gene. V was clipped by 1 base and J by 4 bases, with 7 bases between them. CDR3 length equals 13 residues. Per germline, CDR1 SEHNR and CDR2 FQNEAQ (reference sequence). This chain's CDR3 is CASSLETGYGYTF. The CDR3, as DNA: TGTGCCAGCAGCTTAGAGACGGGCTATGGCTACACCTTC.

This sequence joins TRBV28 and TRBJ1-1; 7 bases line up with TRBD1. The V gene's germline CDR1 is MDHEN and CDR2 SYDVKM. V was pared by 6 bases and J by 4 bases, with 11 bases of the junction left unmatched. CDR3 size: 15 residues. As DNA, the CDR3 is TGTGCCAGCAGCCGTAGGACAGGCCAGCGCACTGAAGCTTTCTTT. This gives the protein CASSRRTGQRTEAFF.

The chain employs TRBV5-1 and TRBJ1-2; D gene ambiguous. The germline V gene has CDR1 SGHRS and CDR2 YFSETQ. V was shortened by 5 bases and J by 0 bases, with 11 bases between the two germline ends. The length of the CDR3 is 14 residues. The CDR3 is CASSDVGTNYGYTF. The CDR3, as DNA: TGCGCCAGCAGTGACGTCGGGACTAACTATGGCTACACCTTC.

The chain recombines TRBV29-1 with TRBJ1-1; a weak D match, TRBD1 (5 bases). The CDR3 totals 13 residues. Trimming pared 4 bases from V and 0 bases from J, leaving 9 bases between. The germline V gene has CDR1 SQVTM and CDR2 ANQGSEA. Written as DNA, the CDR3 is TGCAGCGTTGGAAGGGGCCTGAACACTGAAGCTTTCTTT. It codes for CSVGRGLNTEAFF.

The V call is TRBV11-3, the J call TRBJ2-1, with 11 bases aligning to TRBD2. The CDR3 covers 16 residues. J gave up 6 bases and V 5 bases, and 9 bases lay outside the gene matches. CDR1 is SGHNT, CDR2 YENEEA, per germline. DNA for the CDR3: TGTGCCAGCAGCGCCTTTAGCGGGGGGGTAGGCAATGAGCAGTTCTTC. Translation gives CASSAFSGGVGNEQFF.

The rearrangement joins TRBV27 to TRBJ1-4, with D possibly matching TRBD1 (5 bases). The CDR3 has 14 amino acids. The V gene lost 3 bases and the J gene lost 7 bases, with 12 bases spanning the gap. Germline assignment: CDR1 MNHEY and CDR2 SMNVEV (reference sequence). The CDR3 reads CASSFSAGREKLFF. The CDR3 DNA reads as TGTGCCAGCAGTTTTAGTGCGGGGCGTGAAAAACTGTTTTTT.

V usage is TRBV4-1 and J usage is TRBJ1-5; the D gene is possibly TRBD1 (6 bases). Trimming left V 5 bases short and J 1 base short, with 12 bases between. The length of the CDR3 is 15 residues. In germline, CDR1 is MGHRA, CDR2 YSYEKL. The CDR3 region has the DNA TGCGCCAGCAGCTATGGACAGATAAGCAATCAGCCCCAGCATTTT. It yields the protein CASSYGQISNQPQHF.

The chain carries TRBV10-3 and TRBJ1-2; no reliable D call. V gave up 3 bases and J gave up 8 bases, with 13 bases separating them. Germline CDR1 is ENHRY and CDR2 is SYGVKD. This CDR3 region has 13 residues. CDR3 DNA sequence: TGTGCCATCAGTGAACAAGGCCTGGAGGGCTACACCTTC. Encoded protein: CAISEQGLEGYTF.

This chain joins TRBV19 and TRBJ1-6; maybe TRBD1 (5 bases). Trimming left V 7 bases short and J 6 bases short, with 7 bases between. Germline V gene lookup returns CDR1 LNHDA and CDR2 SQIVND (reference sequence). This CDR3 spans 12 amino acids. The chain's CDR3 is CASMGGNSPLHF. The DNA of the CDR3 is TGTGCCAGTATGGGGGGTAATTCACCCCTCCACTTT.

The rearrangement joins TRBV3-1 (or the pseudogene TRBV3-2) to TRBJ2-3; D is ambiguous. Trimming pared 3 bases from V and 0 bases from J, leaving 13 bases between. This CDR3 is built from 16 residues. Germline CDR1 is LGHDT and CDR2 is YNNKEL (reference sequence). The CDR3 nucleotides are TGTGCCAGCAGCCAGATACTCACTTCTAGCACAGATACGCAGTATTTT. It codes for CASSQILTSSTDTQYF.

This chain connects TRBV4-1 to TRBJ1-2; D is unclear. The CDR3 runs 16 residues. Germline CDR1 and CDR2: MGHRA and YSYEKL. With 4 bases removed from V and 2 bases from J, the gap between germline ends came to 17 bases. The CDR3 DNA follows: TGCGCCAGCAGCCGCATACCCCCCCCGGAGAACTATGGCTACACCTTC. Translated, it gives CASSRIPPPENYGYTF.

This chain connects TRBV6-5 to TRBJ2-2; TRBD2 matches at 7 bases. This CDR3 region has 15 residues. The trim removed 6 bases at V and 4 bases at J, leaving 8 bases unmatched. Germline V gene sequence: CDR1 MNHEY, CDR2 SVGAGI. CDR3 DNA: TGTGCCAGCAGCAGTAGCGGGCGTGGCACCGGGGAGCTGTTTTTT. This encodes CASSSSGRGTGELFF.

The rearrangement uses TRBV18 and TRBJ2-5, with TRBD1 matching 7 bases. Germline V gene sequence: CDR1 KGHSH, CDR2 LQKENI. The ends lost 3 bases at V and 4 bases at J; junction bases unmatched: 8. The CDR3 has 15 amino acids. The CDR3 DNA reads TGTGCCAGCTCACCCCCGGGACAGAGCAGAGAGACCCAGTACTTC. Amino acid sequence: CASSPPGQSRETQYF.

The rearrangement links TRBV10-3 to TRBJ1-2; 9 nucleotides agree with TRBD1. The germline V gene has CDR1 ENHRY and CDR2 SYGVKD. This CDR3 has 15 amino acids. Unmatched junction bases numbered 6, after V lost 4 bases and J lost 3 bases. CDR3 residues: CAISARDRVDYGYTF. The CDR3 DNA is TGTGCCATCAGTGCCCGGGACAGGGTCGACTATGGCTACACCTTC.

This chain connects TRBV27 to TRBJ2-7, with D perhaps matching TRBD2 (6 bases). This CDR3 contains 16 residues. The germline gives CDR1 MNHEY, CDR2 SMNVEV (reference sequence). Trimming removed 5 bases from V and 0 bases from J, with 17 bases in between. CDR3 loop: CASSPLARGDSYEQYF. The CDR3, as DNA: TGTGCCAGCAGTCCGCTAGCGCGGGGAGACTCCTACGAGCAGTACTTC.

This clone was observed once. The rearrangement joins TRBV6-5 to TRBJ1-6; D is perhaps TRBD1 (6 bases). The CDR3 has 14 amino acids. The V end was cut by 5 bases, the J end by 10 bases, with 15 bases between. The germline gives CDR1 MNHEY, CDR2 SVGAGI. Written as DNA, the CDR3 is TGTGCCAGCAGTACGGGGGGGCGAGGGTCACCCCTCCACTTT. Amino acid sequence: CASSTGGRGSPLHF.

The chain couples TRBV19 to TRBJ1-5; TRBD1 agrees at 8 bases. V was clipped by 2 bases and J by 5 bases; unmatched bases: 5. Germline CDR1 is LNHDA and CDR2 is SQIVND (reference sequence). The length of the CDR3 is 15 residues. The CDR3 DNA sequence: TGTGCCAGTAGTATAAGAGGACAGGGCGATCAGCCCCAGCATTTT. It codes for CASSIRGQGDQPQHF.

The V call is TRBV7-3, the J call TRBJ1-1, with 7 positions matching TRBD1. The CDR3 covers 15 residues. Looked up from germline, CDR1 is SGHTA and CDR2 is FQGTGA. V trimming: 1 base; J trimming: 8 bases; junction bases outside the gene matches: 10. The CDR3, as DNA: TGTGCCAGCAGCTTAATCCCCCTTCAACAGGGGGAAGCTTTCTTT. Its translation: CASSLIPLQQGEAFF.

The genes are TRBV25-1 and TRBJ2-1; TRBD1 matches at 8 bases. The length of the CDR3 is 17 residues. Germline CDR1 MGHDK, CDR2 SYGVNS. Trimming removed 2 bases from V and 2 bases from J; junction bases left unmatched: 8. DNA for the CDR3: TGTGCCAGCAGTGAAAGGGTACCGACAGGGGCCTACAATGAGCAGTTCTTC. Amino acids: CASSERVPTGAYNEQFF.

V is TRBV15 and J is TRBJ2-7; maybe TRBD2 (5 bases). V lost 3 bases and J lost 4, with 10 bases in between. The CDR3 has 13 amino acids. CDR1 is LNHNV, CDR2 YYDKDF, per germline (reference sequence). The CDR3 DNA reads as TGTGCCACCAGCAGTACTAGATCTTACGAGCAGTACTTC. Residues: CATSSTRSYEQYF.

The gene calls are TRBV28 and TRBJ1-5, with 10 bases matching TRBD1. The CDR3 is made up of 12 amino acids. CDR1 and CDR2 (germline): MDHEN, SYDVKM. Unmatched junction bases numbered 3, after V lost 9 bases and J lost 7 bases. CDR3 DNA: TGTGCCAGTAGACAGGGGGCCCAGCCCCAGCATTTT. Encoded protein: CASRQGAQPQHF. Filled out from reference TRBV28 and TRBJ1-5, the complete variable domain reads DVKVTQSSRYLVKRTGEKVFLECVQDMDHENMFWYRQDPGLGLRLIYFSYDVKMKEKGDIPEGYSVSREKKERFSLILESASTNQTSMYLCASRQGAQPQHFGDGTRLSIL.

The V call is TRBV6-4, the J call TRBJ1-2, with a possible D match to TRBD1 (5 bases). Between the trimmed V and J ends, which lost 4 bases and 5 bases, there was a span of 11 bases. The CDR3 spans 13 residues. CDR1 and CDR2 from the germline V gene are MRHNA and SNTAGT. CDR3 loop: CASSVGQGYGYTF. The DNA for the CDR3 is TGTGCCAGCAGTGTAGGGCAGGGATATGGCTACACCTTC.

V usage is TRBV6-5 and J usage is TRBJ2-3; D is possibly TRBD1 (5 bases). The CDR3 loop spans 12 amino acids. V was cut by 5 bases and J by 8 bases, with 11 bases left in between. CDR1 and CDR2 from the germline V gene are MNHEY and SVGAGI. CDR3 protein: CASSTGLITQYF. In DNA form, the CDR3 reads TGTGCCAGCAGTACAGGTCTTATTACGCAGTATTTT.

The chain carries TRBV19 and TRBJ1-2; 7 bases align to TRBD1. The CDR3 is 13 amino acids. Unmatched junction bases numbered 5, after V lost 7 bases and J lost 3 bases. Looked up from germline, CDR1 is LNHDA and CDR2 is SQIVND (reference sequence). CDR3 sequence reads: CASMGGQYYGYTF. In DNA form, the CDR3 reads TGTGCCAGTATGGGGGGACAGTACTATGGCTACACCTTC. Together with reference TRBV19 and TRBJ1-2, the CDR3 gives the full variable domain: DGGITQSPKYLFRKEGQNVTLSCEQNLNHDAMYWYRQDPGQGLRLIYYSQIVNDFQKGDIAEGYSVSREKKESFPLTVTSAQKNPTAFYLCASMGGQYYGYTFGSGTRLTVV.

The chain employs TRBV12-3 or TRBV12-4 and TRBJ1-2; D might be TRBD1 (6 bases). The germline V and J ends were trimmed by 4 bases and 5 bases, with 11 bases remaining between them. The CDR3 has 13 amino acids. The CDR3, as DNA: TGTGCCAGCAGTTCCAGGGGCCCTTATGGCTACACCTTC. Its protein is CASSSRGPYGYTF.

The rearrangement joins TRBV28 to TRBJ2-1; D is possibly TRBD2 (6 bases). This CDR3 spans 14 amino acids. The germline CDR1 and CDR2 sequences are MDHEN and SYDVKM. The V end lost 9 bases, the J end lost 0 bases, and 12 bases lay between the germline ends. The CDR3 DNA sequence: TGTGCCAGTAACGTCGGGAGCTCCTACAATGAGCAGTTCTTC. It yields the protein CASNVGSSYNEQFF.

V gene TRBV6-2 or TRBV6-3 combines with J gene TRBJ2-4; 12 bases fit TRBD1. The CDR3 loop spans 15 amino acids. Per the germline V gene, CDR1 is MNHEY and CDR2 is SVGEGT. The V gene end was trimmed by 5 bases and the J gene end by 8 bases; junction bases not matched to a gene: 7. In DNA, the CDR3 is TGTGCCAGCAGTCGGGACAGGGGGCTTTCGTACATTCAGTACTTC. It yields the protein CASSRDRGLSYIQYF.

V and J are TRBV28 and TRBJ2-7, with a weak D call TRBD1 (5 bases). The CDR3 runs 17 residues. V was trimmed by 5 bases and J by 0 bases, leaving 20 bases between them. CDR1 and CDR2 (germline): MDHEN, SYDVKM. CDR3 in DNA: TGTGCCAGCAGTCCCCTTTCGGCAGGGTCGAGCTCCTACGAGCAGTACTTC. Encoded protein: CASSPLSAGSSSYEQYF. The variable domain in full, with the rest retrieved from reference TRBV28 and TRBJ2-7, is DVKVTQSSRYLVKRTGEKVFLECVQDMDHENMFWYRQDPGLGLRLIYFSYDVKMKEKGDIPEGYSVSREKKERFSLILESASTNQTSMYLCASSPLSAGSSSYEQYFGPGTRLTVT.

The chain joins TRBV5-4 to TRBJ2-1; TRBD2 agrees at 10 bases. Germline CDR1 is SGHNT and CDR2 is YYREEE (reference sequence). The CDR3 has 15 amino acids. The ends lost 9 bases at V and 0 bases at J; junction bases unmatched: 6. The CDR3 reads CAIQRTSGSYNEQFF. The CDR3 region has the DNA TGTGCCATCCAACGGACTAGCGGCTCCTACAATGAGCAGTTCTTC.